The T cell receptor (beta chain) under discussion was sequenced for a study of blood T cell repertoires in COVID-19. Here immunoSEQ multiplex PCR was the method, and the copy in TCRdb shows in-frame clones only, minus some. The sample shows 160,000 or so clones, roughly 93% of them seen only once. The CDR3 is 14 amino acids. The ends were cut back, 5 bases at V and 2 bases at J, with 14 bases in the middle. Germline V lookup: CDR1 SGHRS, CDR2 YFSETQ. This clonotype was sampled from a woman aged 60-75 years with COVID-19, enrolled during active disease. The chain joins TRBV5-1 to TRBJ2-7; D is perhaps TRBD1 (5 bases). Sequencing was performed on peripheral blood. As DNA, the CDR3 is TGCGCCAGCAGACCCCAGGGTCTAACCTACGAGCAGTACTTC. Amino acids: CASRPQGLTYEQYF. Drawing the rest from reference TRBV5-1 and TRBJ2-7, the complete variable domain is KAGVTQTPRYLIKTRGQQVTLSCSPISGHRSVSWYQQTPGQGLQFLFEYFSETQRNKGNFPGRFSGRQFSNSRSEMNVSTLELGDSALYLCASRPQGLTYEQYFGPGTRLTVT.